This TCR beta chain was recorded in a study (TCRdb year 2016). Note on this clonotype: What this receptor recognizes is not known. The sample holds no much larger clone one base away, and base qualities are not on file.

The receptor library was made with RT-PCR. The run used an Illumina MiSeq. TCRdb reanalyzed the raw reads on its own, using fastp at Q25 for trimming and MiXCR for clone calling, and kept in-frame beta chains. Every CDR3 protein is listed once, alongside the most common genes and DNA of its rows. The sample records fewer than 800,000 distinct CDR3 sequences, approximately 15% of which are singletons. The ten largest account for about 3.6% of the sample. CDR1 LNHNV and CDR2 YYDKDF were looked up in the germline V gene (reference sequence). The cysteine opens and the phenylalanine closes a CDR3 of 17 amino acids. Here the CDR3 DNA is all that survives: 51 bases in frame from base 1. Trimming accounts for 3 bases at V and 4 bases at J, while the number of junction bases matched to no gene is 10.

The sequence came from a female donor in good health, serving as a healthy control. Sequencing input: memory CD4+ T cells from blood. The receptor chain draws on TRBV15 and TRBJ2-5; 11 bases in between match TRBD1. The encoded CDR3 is CATSRNRPGQGGETQYF. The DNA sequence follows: TGTGCCACCAGCAGGAATAGGCCGGGACAGGGGGGAGAGACCCAGTACTTC.